This TCR beta chain was identified during a study of CD8 T cells in ankylosing spondylitis. TCRdb independently ran MiXCR on the 5' RACE reads; one entry per CDR3 protein. Of approximately 350,000 distinct CDR3 sequences listed, roughly 15% are singletons. On this clonotype: Its specificity is not known.

This CDR3 has 15 amino acids. The trim removed 4 bases at V and 5 bases at J, leaving 6 bases unmatched. CDR1 is LGHDT and CDR2 is YNNKEL in the germline V gene (reference sequence). Study findings and constraints: Characteristic, it appeared, of ankylosing spondylitis blood was a TCR beta motif of roughly eight highly homologous variants.

The TCR sequence derives from a male donor with ankylosing spondylitis or in good health (not recorded which). The sample comprised blood, either unsorted or a sorted T cell fraction (not recorded which). The rearrangement joins TRBV3-1 to TRBJ2-1; 9 nucleotides align to TRBD2. The CDR3 here is CASSPSGIVDNEQFF. The CDR3 DNA sequence: TGTGCCAGCAGCCCTAGCGGGATTGTAGACAATGAGCAGTTCTTC.